The present TCR beta chain was sequenced within a study of T cell responses to AZD1222 COVID-19 vaccine. As for the study in general: Pooled samples include second doses given at about 4 or 12 weeks. Study findings and constraints: Reports say nearly half of spike-specific TCRs go after unmutated variant regions. Clonal diversity was possibly underestimated; the donors were predominantly white British and more often female. Baseline serostatus was positive in only a handful of AZD1222 recipients.

To note about this clone: What it recognizes is unknown.

Germline-derived CDR1 and CDR2 are MNHEY and SVGAGI. The CDR3 spans 15 residues. Trimming removed 2 bases from V and 6 bases from J; junction bases left unmatched: 10. Here immunoSEQ multiplex PCR was the method, and the copy in TCRdb shows in-frame clones only, minus some. The table records tens of thousands of clones, roughly 90% of them present only once. This material consisted of peripheral blood, taken on day 0 of AZD1222 vaccination. The source is an adult in good health. This chain uses TRBV6-5 with TRBJ2-7; TRBD1 matches at 7 bases. CDR3 bases: TGTGCCAGCAGTTACGAGGGTAGGGGGCGCTCCGAGCAGTACTTC. Translation: CASSYEGRGRSEQYF.